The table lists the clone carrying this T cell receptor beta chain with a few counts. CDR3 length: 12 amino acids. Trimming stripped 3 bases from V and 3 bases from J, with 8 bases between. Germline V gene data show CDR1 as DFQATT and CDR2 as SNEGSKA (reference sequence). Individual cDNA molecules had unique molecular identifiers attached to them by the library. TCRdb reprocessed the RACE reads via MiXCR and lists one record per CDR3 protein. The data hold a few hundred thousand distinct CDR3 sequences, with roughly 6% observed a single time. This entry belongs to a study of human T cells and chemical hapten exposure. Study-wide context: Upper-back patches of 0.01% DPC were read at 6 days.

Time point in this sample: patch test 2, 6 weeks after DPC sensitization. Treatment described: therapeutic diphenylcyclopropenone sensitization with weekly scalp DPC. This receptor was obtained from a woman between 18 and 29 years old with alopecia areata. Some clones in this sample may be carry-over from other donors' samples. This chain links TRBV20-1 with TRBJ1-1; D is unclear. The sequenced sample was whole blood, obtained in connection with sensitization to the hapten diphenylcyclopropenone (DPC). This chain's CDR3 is CSARLLDTEAFF. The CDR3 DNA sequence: TGCAGTGCTAGGTTGTTGGACACTGAAGCTTTCTTT.